A selection of T cell receptor beta chains follows, all from one sample in a study of beta chain features in type 1 diabetes. Assay: immunoSEQ multiplex PCR; the TCRdb copy retains only in-frame clones and omits some. The sample has about 930,000 clones; about 17% are singletons. Specimen: naive CD4+ T cells from blood. The source is a woman aged 18 to 35 in good health. CDR3s include the opening cysteine and the closing phenylalanine or tryptophan. Each record gives: D gene, V gene, J gene, clone size, CDR3 DNA, CDR3 protein. The D gene is left open where the match is weak. Clone size is given for some rows only: seen once, a few or many times, or a class if the clone is expanded.

>NA|TRBV2|TRBJ2-6|NA
TGTGCCAGCAGTCCACAGAGCTCTGGGGCCAACGTCCTGACTTTC
CASSPQSSGANVLTF
>TRBD2|TRBV15|TRBJ2-5|NA
TGTGCCACCAGCCGGGGGGGTACGGAGACCCAGTACTTC
CATSRGGTETQYF
>NA|TRBV28|TRBJ2-4|few
TGTGCCAGCAGTCACTCAGGGGTACTAGCCAAAAACATTCAGTACTTC
CASSHSGVLAKNIQYF
>TRBD1|TRBV28|TRBJ2-2|few
TGTGCCAGCATTGTGGACAGGGGGACCGGGGAGCTGTTTTTT
CASIVDRGTGELFF
>TRBD2|TRBV10-3|TRBJ2-1|NA
TGTGCCATCAGTGGGGGTTTACTAGCGGGACACAATGAGCAGTTCTTC
CAISGGLLAGHNEQFF
>TRBD1|TRBV2|TRBJ1-2|few
TGTGCCAGCAGTGCCGACAGGGACAGTGGATATGGCTACACCTTC
CASSADRDSGYGYTF
>NA|TRBV2|TRBJ1-1|NA
TGTGCCAGCAGTGTACAGGGCGGAGGCACTGAAGCTTTCTTT
CASSVQGGGTEAFF
>NA|TRBV9|TRBJ1-2|few
TGTGCCAGCAGCCCCATTGGTCTACTCTATGGCTACACCTTC
CASSPIGLLYGYTF
>NA|TRBV7-2|TRBJ2-5|few
TGTGCCAGCAGCCAAGCTAGCGCACAAGAGACCCAGTACTTC
CASSQASAQETQYF
>NA|TRBV10-2|TRBJ2-5|NA
TGCGCCAGCAGTGACCCTCCGGGACCAACGGCGAGGACCCAGTACTTC
CASSDPPGPTARTQYF
>TRBD2|TRBV18|TRBJ2-1|few
TGTGCCAGCTCACCACCTTCGGCGGGAGCGGTATTTAATGAGCAGTTCTTC
CASSPPSAGAVFNEQFF
>NA|TRBV11-2|TRBJ1-2|NA
TGTGCCAGCAGCTTGCGGGACGGCCCTATCGGCTACACCTTC
CASSLRDGPIGYTF
>NA|TRBV5-1|TRBJ2-7|NA
TGCGCCAGCAGCTTGGTGGCCTCTCTGTCGGTGTACGAGCAGTACTTC
CASSLVASLSVYEQYF
>NA|TRBV11-2|TRBJ1-1|NA
TGTGCCAGCAGCCTAGCGGGGCAGGGGAACACTGAAGCTTTCTTT
CASSLAGQGNTEAFF
>NA|TRBV6-5|TRBJ1-2|NA
TGTGCCATCAGCGGGCAGAACTATGGCTACACCTTC
CAISGQNYGYTF
>NA|TRBV2|TRBJ2-7|few
TGTGCCAGCAGAACCGGGCCCTCCTACGAGCAGTACTTC
CASRTGPSYEQYF
>NA|TRBV4-2|TRBJ1-3|NA
TGTGCCAGCAGCCAAGAAAGTGCCTTCTCTGGAAACACCATATATTTT
CASSQESAFSGNTIYF
>NA|TRBV28|TRBJ2-3|NA
TGTGCCAGCAGGGGCGCAGGCGGGGAAGCAGATACGCAGTATTTT
CASRGAGGEADTQYF
>NA|TRBV13|TRBJ2-1|NA
TGTGCCAGCAGCTTAGCGCCGAACACGGAGCAGTTCTTC
CASSLAPNTEQFF
>NA|TRBV7-9|TRBJ2-4|few
TGTGCCAGCAGCCCCAAGACCAAAAACATTCAGTACTTC
CASSPKTKNIQYF
>NA|TRBV5-1|TRBJ2-7|NA
TGCGCCAGCAGCTTGACATCCCCGTCACACGAGCAGTACTTC
CASSLTSPSHEQYF
>NA|TRBV28|TRBJ1-3|few
TGTGCCAGCAGGGAACATTTCTCTGGAAACACCATATATTTT
CASREHFSGNTIYF
>NA|TRBV6-6|TRBJ1-5|NA
TGTGCCAGCAGTTACCTGACAGGTAACAATCAGCCCCAGCATTTT
CASSYLTGNNQPQHF